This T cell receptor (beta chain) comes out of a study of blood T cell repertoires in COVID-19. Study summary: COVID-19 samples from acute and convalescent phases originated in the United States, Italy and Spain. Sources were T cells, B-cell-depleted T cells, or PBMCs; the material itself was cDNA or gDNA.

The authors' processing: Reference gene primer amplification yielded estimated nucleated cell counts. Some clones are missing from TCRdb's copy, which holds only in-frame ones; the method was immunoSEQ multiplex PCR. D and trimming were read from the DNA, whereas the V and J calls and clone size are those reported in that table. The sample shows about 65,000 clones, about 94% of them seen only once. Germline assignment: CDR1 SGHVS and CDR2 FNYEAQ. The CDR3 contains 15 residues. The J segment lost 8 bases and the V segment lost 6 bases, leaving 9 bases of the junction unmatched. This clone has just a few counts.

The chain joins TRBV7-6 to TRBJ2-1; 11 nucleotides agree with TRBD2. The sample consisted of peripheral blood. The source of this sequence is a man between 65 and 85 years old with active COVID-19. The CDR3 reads CASRKRLAGNDEQFF. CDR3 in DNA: TGTGCCAGCAGAAAACGACTAGCGGGGAACGATGAGCAGTTCTTC.